Sequencing of this T cell receptor (beta chain) was carried out in a study of T cells in Graves' hyperthyroidism and ophthalmopathy. From germline, CDR1 is ENHRY and CDR2 SYGVKD. The CDR3 runs 13 residues. V lost 2 bases, J lost 4 bases, and 6 bases lay in between. A lack of ophthalmopathy progression within 18 months defined stable Graves' hyperthyroidism. A patient was excluded if there was uncontrolled infection, other autoimmune disease, pregnancy or lactation. Regions amplified from RNA transcripts were the TCR beta CDR3 regions. HTBI primers drove first-round RT-PCR of the TCR CDR3. TCRdb reprocessed the multiplex PCR reads with MiXCR, giving one entry per CDR3 protein. Altogether hundreds of thousands of distinct CDR3 sequences are present, more than 45% being singletons, with the ten largest covering 8.2%. Points on this clonotype: Its target is unknown.

Study-wide results and caveats: Among thyroid clonotypes expanded above 0.001, most also appeared in blood.

This chain joins TRBV10-3 and TRBJ1-3, with D uncertain. The sample was peripheral blood or thyroid tissue (not recorded which). This clonotype was obtained from a young woman with Graves' hyperthyroidism. The CDR3 region has the DNA TGTGCCATCAGTGAGGTAGCGGGAAACACCATATATTTT. Its translation: CAISEVAGNTIYF.